These 19 T cell receptor beta chains were sequenced from one sample in a study of blood T cells in healthy people across ages. A second roughly 6 to 11 cycle PCR used barcoded and J-beta primers. MiXCR, applied by TCRdb to the 5' RACE reads, yields one record per CDR3 protein. The table has fewer than 800,000 distinct CDR3 sequences, around 21% seen once. Sequenced input: blood. All receptors derive from a man between 65 and 85 years old in good health.

This clonotype came up a few times. The V gene is TRBV28, the J gene TRBJ2-5; 7 bases match TRBD2. Looked up from germline, CDR1 is MDHEN and CDR2 is SYDVKM. This CDR3 is built from 17 residues. J gave up 1 base and V 5 bases, and 13 bases lay outside the gene matches. The CDR3 bases are TGTGCCAGCAGTCGCGGGACTACGTACTTAATCCAAGAGACCCAGTACTTC. It encodes CASSRGTTYLIQETQYF.

This clonotype was detected a few times. This chain links TRBV21-1 with TRBJ2-3; the D call TRBD2 from the table was never checked on the DNA. TRBV21-1 counts as a pseudogene. The CDR3 spans 14 residues. This CDR3 is CASRLIAGTDTQYF. CDR3 nucleotide sequence: TGTGCCAGCAGGTTGATAGCGGGAACAGATACGCAGTATTTT.

In this sample, this clonotype turned up a few times. The V and J genes are TRBV4-3 and TRBJ2-5; tentatively, D is TRBD2 (6 bases). Germline values: CDR1 LGHNA, CDR2 YSLEER. Trimming cost V 1 base and J 1 base, with 13 bases left between them. CDR3 size: 16 residues. CDR3 in DNA: TGCGCCAGCAGCCAAGGGCGGAGGGAGTCCCAAGAGACCCAGTACTTC. Translated: CASSQGRRESQETQYF.

In this sample, this clonotype turned up a few times. A much more abundant neighbour one base away suggests this may be a read error. The chain has TRBV2 and TRBJ2-5; D is unclear. The J call may be mistaken, given a closer DNA end match to TRBJ2-7. This CDR3 comprises 13 residues. CDR1 SNHLY and CDR2 FYNNEI come from the germline V gene. The CDR3 DNA reads TGTGCCAGCAGCGAGTCCTGCTCCTACGAGCAGTACTTC. Its translation is CASSESCSYEQYF.

The genes are TRBV28 and TRBJ1-6, with 9 positions matching TRBD1. The CDR3 contains 16 residues. V trimming: 6 bases; J trimming: 5 bases; junction bases outside the gene matches: 8. Looked up from germline, CDR1 is MDHEN and CDR2 is SYDVKM. The CDR3 reads CASRPPGQGNNSPLHF. The CDR3 DNA reads as TGTGCCAGCAGGCCTCCGGGACAGGGCAATAATTCACCCCTCCACTTT.

The chain links TRBV3-1 to TRBJ2-3; 9 bases are shared with TRBD2. The germline V gene has CDR1 LGHDT and CDR2 YNNKEL (reference sequence). Unmatched junction bases numbered 2, after V lost 0 bases and J lost 1 base. This CDR3 has 16 amino acids. The CDR3: CASSQDSGSGTDTQYF. Here the CDR3 DNA reads TGTGCCAGCAGCCAAGATAGCGGGAGTGGCACAGATACGCAGTATTTT.

This clonotype was detected only a few times. The chain joins TRBV7-9 to TRBJ2-5; 9 nucleotides line up with TRBD1. This CDR3 has 16 amino acids. Germline assignment: CDR1 SEHNR and CDR2 FQNEAQ (reference sequence). V dropped 2 bases and J dropped 5; count of bases not matched to a gene: 9. As DNA, the CDR3 is TGTGCCAGCAGCTTAACCACAGGGGGCTCCCGCGAGACCCAGTACTTC. Protein sequence: CASSLTTGGSRETQYF.

J is TRBJ2-2 and V is TRBV24-1; D remains ambiguous. The CDR3 totals 13 residues. Germline loops: CDR1 KGHDR, CDR2 SFDVKD. The V gene lost 6 bases and the J gene lost 2 bases, with 6 bases spanning the gap. DNA for the CDR3: TGTGCCACCAGTTACTCAAACACCGGGGAGCTGTTTTTT. Translation: CATSYSNTGELFF.

The chain has TRBV4-3 and TRBJ2-4; the D is unclear. V lost 0 bases and J lost 7, with 19 bases in between. The germline V gene has CDR1 LGHNA and CDR2 YSLEER. The CDR3 spans 17 residues. DNA of the CDR3: TGCGCCAGCAGCCAAGATCTCGGCAGCTCAGCTTACAACATTCAGTACTTC. It codes for CASSQDLGSSAYNIQYF.

The gene calls are TRBV7-6 and TRBJ1-4; tentatively, D is TRBD1 (6 bases). The length of the CDR3 is 13 residues. Deletions cut 8 bases from V and 3 bases from J, with 10 bases between. From germline, CDR1 is SGHVS and CDR2 FNYEAQ. The CDR3 DNA is TGTGCCAGCCCAGGACAGTCTAATGAAAAACTGTTTTTT. Its translation: CASPGQSNEKLFF.

In its sample, this clonotype was seen many times. The CDR3 here is CASSLSIGASGSGFYEQYF. In nucleotides, the CDR3 is TGTGCCAGCAGTTTATCGATCGGGGCTAGCGGGAGCGGCTTTTACGAGCAGTACTTC. The chain employs TRBV27 and TRBJ2-7; the match to TRBD2 covers 10 bases. The V gene end was trimmed by 0 bases and the J gene end by 4 bases; junction bases not matched to a gene: 15. This CDR3 has 19 amino acids. The V gene's germline CDR1 is MNHEY and CDR2 SMNVEV (reference sequence).

The chain uses TRBV19 and TRBJ2-5, with 7 bases aligning to TRBD2. The DNA matches TRBJ2-7 better at its end, which makes the J call doubtful. The CDR3 is made up of 15 amino acids. Germline assignment: CDR1 LNHDA and CDR2 SQIVND (reference sequence). In DNA form, the CDR3 reads TGTGCCAGTAGACAACAGCGGGGAGGTGCCTACGAGCAGTACTTC. This translates into CASRQQRGGAYEQYF.

This clonotype has a handful of counts. J is TRBJ2-5 and V is TRBV9, with 9 bases aligning to TRBD2. CDR3 length: 17 amino acids. Germline assignment: CDR1 SGDLS and CDR2 YYNGEE. Trimming at V came to 4 bases and at J to 2 bases, leaving 12 bases not matched to a gene. The CDR3 bases are TGTGCCAGCAGCCCTGGACGCGGGGGGGCTAGACAAGAGACCCAGTACTTC. This encodes CASSPGRGGARQETQYF.

In this sample, this clonotype turned up many times. J is TRBJ1-2 and V is TRBV14; maybe TRBD1 (5 bases). V was trimmed by 0 bases and J by 7 bases, leaving 9 bases between them. The CDR3 totals 13 residues. Germline CDR1 and CDR2: SGHDN and FVKESK. In nucleotides, the CDR3 is TGTGCCAGCAGCCAAGATCGGGGGTTTGGCTACACCTTC. It is translated as CASSQDRGFGYTF.

Here the CDR3 DNA reads TGTGCCAGCAGCTCCGGGACTAGCGGGAGGTATGAGCAGTTCTTC. Its protein is CASSSGTSGRYEQFF. This chain connects TRBV7-9 to TRBJ2-1; 15 bases match TRBD2. Unmatched junction bases numbered 3, after V lost 4 bases and J lost 8 bases. The CDR3 has 15 residues. From germline, CDR1 is SEHNR and CDR2 FQNEAQ (reference sequence).

The J gene is TRBJ2-7, the V gene TRBV2; 9 positions agree with TRBD2. V lost 5 bases and J lost 5; bases outside the gene matches: 4. The V gene's germline CDR1 is SNHLY and CDR2 FYNNEI. The CDR3 has 13 amino acids. CDR3 coding DNA: TGTGCCAGCAGTCGAGCGGGAGGAAACGAGCAGTACTTC. Its translation is CASSRAGGNEQYF.

A note on this clonotype: A junction boundary mismatches the germline segment, possibly from a read error. The V gene is TRBV3-1, the J gene TRBJ2-1, with D possibly matching TRBD2 (6 bases). The CDR3 has 13 residues. Germline V gene data show CDR1 as LGHDT and CDR2 as YNNKEL (reference sequence). The CDR3 spells CASSQSLEGEQFF. DNA for the CDR3: TGCGCCAGCAGCCAGTCCCTGGAGGGAGAGCAGTTCTTC.

This clonotype was counted between two and nine times. The junction does not match germline at one end; this may be a read error. The gene calls are TRBV2 and TRBJ2-7; D ambiguous. Germline CDR1 is SNHLY and CDR2 is FYNNEI. This CDR3 is 14 amino acids long. This chain's CDR3 is CASSEAGLHYGQYF. The CDR3 DNA reads TGTGCCAGCAGTGAAGCAGGGCTACACTACGGGCAGTACTTC. The whole variable domain, remainder taken from reference TRBV2 and TRBJ2-7, is EPEVTQTPSHQVTQMGQEVILRCVPISNHLYFYWYRQILGQKVEFLVSFYNNEISEKSEIFDDQFSVERPDGSNFTLKIRSTKLEDSAMYFCASSEAGLHYGQYFGPGTRLTVT.

The V and J genes are TRBV19 and TRBJ1-2; weak D call: TRBD1 (6 bases). Deletions cut 4 bases from V and 2 bases from J, with 11 bases between. The CDR3 is made up of 14 amino acids. CDR1 and CDR2 (germline): LNHDA, SQIVND (reference sequence). CDR3 loop: CASSTSGQNYGYTF. DNA of the CDR3: TGTGCCAGTAGTACCTCTGGACAGAACTATGGCTACACCTTC.